Following are 6 T cell receptor beta chains from one sample sequenced in a study of T cell responses to AZD1222 COVID-19 vaccine. TCRdb's table, derived via immunoSEQ multiplex PCR, lists solely in-frame clones and lacks some. The sample gives 110,000 to 150,000 clones, about 89% of which show up once; approximately 4.5% is in the top ten. Sequenced here: peripheral blood, sampled on day 0 of AZD1222 vaccination. These receptors were obtained from an adult in good health.

This chain links TRBV7-2 with TRBJ2-5; 7 bases match TRBD2. V lost 2 bases, J lost 4 bases, and 4 bases stayed unmatched. The CDR3 runs to 14 residues. The germline gives CDR1 SGHTA, CDR2 FQGNSA. CDR3 DNA sequence: TGTGCCAGCAGCTTATCCGGGAGGTTAGAGACCCAGTACTTC. Its translation is CASSLSGRLETQYF. The full variable domain, rest sourced from reference TRBV7-2 and TRBJ2-5, is GAGVSQSPSNKVTEKGKDVELRCDPISGHTALYWYRQSLGQGLEFLIYFQGNSAPDKSGLPSDRFSAERTGGSVSTLTIQRTQQEDSAVYLCASSLSGRLETQYFGPGTRLLVL.

CDR3 coding DNA: TGTGCCAGCAGCCTGAAAGATGCTAATTCACCCCTCCACTTT. Encoded protein: CASSLKDANSPLHF. The V and J genes are TRBV7-8 and TRBJ1-6; D remains unclear. V lost 5 bases and J lost 6, with 11 bases in between. This CDR3 has 14 amino acids. Looked up from germline, CDR1 is SGHVS and CDR2 is FQNEAQ.

This clone was recorded only once. The rearrangement joins TRBV2 to TRBJ2-1, with TRBD2 identical over 8 bases. With V trimmed by 2 bases and J by 0 bases, 3 bases remained unmatched. The germline V gene encodes CDR1 SNHLY and CDR2 FYNNEI. The CDR3 runs to 16 residues. The CDR3 sequence is CASSEHGTSSYNEQFF. The DNA of the CDR3 is TGTGCCAGCAGTGAACATGGGACTAGCTCCTACAATGAGCAGTTCTTC. Based on the CDR3 plus reference TRBV2 and TRBJ2-1, the full variable domain is EPEVTQTPSHQVTQMGQEVILRCVPISNHLYFYWYRQILGQKVEFLVSFYNNEISEKSEIFDDQFSVERPDGSNFTLKIRSTKLEDSAMYFCASSEHGTSSYNEQFFGPGTRLTVL.

This clone appeared a single time. The chain couples TRBV5-1 to TRBJ1-1, with D hard to call. From germline, CDR1 is SGHRS and CDR2 YFSETQ. CDR3 size: 12 residues. Trimming took 5 bases from V and 2 from J, leaving 7 bases between them. CDR3 protein: CASRGENTEAFF. The CDR3 DNA reads as TGCGCCAGCAGGGGAGAAAACACTGAAGCTTTCTTT. Based on the CDR3 plus reference TRBV5-1 and TRBJ1-1, the full variable domain is KAGVTQTPRYLIKTRGQQVTLSCSPISGHRSVSWYQQTPGQGLQFLFEYFSETQRNKGNFPGRFSGRQFSNSRSEMNVSTLELGDSALYLCASRGENTEAFFGQGTRLTVV.

V is TRBV7-9 and J is TRBJ2-7, with 7 bases lining up with TRBD1. The germline gives CDR1 SEHNR, CDR2 FQNEAQ (reference sequence). The CDR3 covers 13 residues. V dropped 5 bases and J dropped 6; count of bases not matched to a gene: 7. The CDR3 sequence is CASSRGQISEQYF. For the CDR3, the DNA is TGTGCCAGCAGCCGGGGACAGATCTCCGAGCAGTACTTC.

The V and J genes are TRBV6-4 and TRBJ2-1; 9 bases fit TRBD2. V trimming: 2 bases; J trimming: 2 bases; junction bases outside the gene matches: 7. The germline gives CDR1 MRHNA, CDR2 SNTAGT. The CDR3 runs 17 residues. The CDR3: CASSDGGGASPYNEQFF. DNA of the CDR3: TGTGCCAGCAGTGACGGCGGGGGGGCCTCGCCCTACAATGAGCAGTTCTTC.